These 24 T cell receptor beta chains were sequenced from one sample in a study of regulatory T cells in long-lasting Graves disease. Arm-PCR of CDR3 regions with iRepertoire HTBI primers generated TCR beta libraries. TCRdb used MiXCR to reprocess the multiplex PCR reads, holding one entry per CDR3 protein. The sample includes hundreds of thousands of distinct CDR3 sequences, 15% to 20% of them seen just once. Time point described: newly diagnosed GD, antithyroid drugs for less than 3 months. Making the TCR library involved RNA that had been extracted from PBMCs. This same sample was also taken into another study, of T cells in Graves' hyperthyroidism and ophthalmopathy.

Sequencing was performed on peripheral blood mononuclear cells (PBMCs), taken at new diagnosis, from a patient treated with antithyroid drugs. Receptor source: a middle-aged man with Graves disease.

This clonotype was found a few times. V and J are TRBV7-8 and TRBJ2-2; the match to TRBD2 covers 12 bases. V lost 7 bases to trimming and J lost 4 bases; unmatched junction nucleotides: 7. Germline lookup yields CDR1 SGHVS and CDR2 FQNEAQ. The CDR3 contains 16 residues. Here the CDR3 DNA reads TGTGCCAGCATGCCTAGCGGGGGGGCGGGCACCGGGGAGCTGTTTTTT. It specifies CASMPSGGAGTGELFF.

This clonotype was seen at least ten times. V usage is TRBV27 and J usage is TRBJ1-3; no clear D. Germline assignment: CDR1 MNHEY and CDR2 SMNVEV (reference sequence). This CDR3 spans 16 amino acids. V lost 0 bases to trimming and J lost 0 bases, with 9 bases between them. The DNA of the CDR3 is TGTGCCAGCAGTTTATCGAAAGGAGACTCTGGAAACACCATATATTTT. Protein: CASSLSKGDSGNTIYF.

This clonotype was seen at least ten times. The J gene is TRBJ2-7, the V gene TRBV28; the D is unclear. V lost 5 bases and J 4 bases, leaving 18 bases between the germline ends. This CDR3 comprises 15 residues. From germline, CDR1 is MDHEN and CDR2 SYDVKM. CDR3 sequence (DNA): TGTGCCAGCAGTCCCAGACGAGTTAAACAATACGAGCAGTACTTC. Translated: CASSPRRVKQYEQYF.

This clonotype was recorded many times. V usage is TRBV18 and J usage is TRBJ2-5; D may be TRBD1 (6 bases). Trimming shortened V by 3 bases and J by 4 bases, and 12 bases separated the two germline ends. Germline V gene data show CDR1 as KGHSH and CDR2 as LQKENI. The CDR3 has 14 amino acids. This chain's CDR3 is CASSPPGARETQYF. The CDR3 DNA reads as TGTGCCAGCTCACCTCCAGGGGCGAGAGAGACCCAGTACTTC.

J is TRBJ2-1 and V is TRBV14; tentatively, D is TRBD1 (6 bases). V gave up 1 base and J gave up 0 bases, with 7 bases separating them. CDR3 length: 15 residues. CDR1 SGHDN and CDR2 FVKESK come from the germline V gene. CDR3 loop: CASSQARGSYNEQFF. CDR3 sequence (DNA): TGTGCCAGCAGCCAAGCCAGGGGCTCCTACAATGAGCAGTTCTTC. The full variable domain, its missing parts supplied by reference TRBV14 and TRBJ2-1, is EAGVTQFPSHSVIEKGQTVTLRCDPISGHDNLYWYRRVMGKEIKFLLHFVKESKQDESGMPNNRFLAERTGGTYSTLKVQPAELEDSGVYFCASSQARGSYNEQFFGPGTRLTVL.

There are a few counts of this clonotype. The J gene is TRBJ2-1, the V gene TRBV19; 11 bases are a match to TRBD2. This CDR3 region has 15 residues. From germline, CDR1 is LNHDA and CDR2 SQIVND (reference sequence). V shed 5 bases, J shed 9 bases, and the junction held 9 bases outside the gene matches. CDR3 residues: CASSRIAGGRGEQFF. The CDR3 nucleotides are TGTGCCAGTAGTCGTATAGCGGGGGGGCGGGGTGAGCAGTTCTTC. Based on the CDR3 plus reference TRBV19 and TRBJ2-1, the full variable domain is DGGITQSPKYLFRKEGQNVTLSCEQNLNHDAMYWYRQDPGQGLRLIYYSQIVNDFQKGDIAEGYSVSREKKESFPLTVTSAQKNPTAFYLCASSRIAGGRGEQFFGPGTRLTVL.

In this sample, this clonotype turned up many times. The J gene is TRBJ1-6, the V gene TRBV13; TRBD1 aligns across 11 bases. Germline V lookup: CDR1 PRHDT, CDR2 FYEKMQ (reference sequence). The ends lost 0 bases at V and 10 bases at J; junction bases unmatched: 5. The CDR3 runs to 16 residues. CDR3 sequence (DNA): TGTGCCAGCAGCTTAGGCGGGACAGGGGGAACATCACCCCTCCACTTT. This sequence encodes CASSLGGTGGTSPLHF.

This clonotype has ten or more counts. This chain uses TRBV24-1 with TRBJ2-3, with D perhaps TRBD2 (6 bases). Per the germline V gene, CDR1 is KGHDR and CDR2 is SFDVKD. V lost 6 bases to trimming and J lost 0 bases, with 9 bases between them. The CDR3 loop spans 14 amino acids. CDR3 coding DNA: TGTGCCACCAGTATAGGAGGGAGCACAGATACGCAGTATTTT. Its translation: CATSIGGSTDTQYF.

V gene TRBV20-1 combines with J gene TRBJ2-3, with 8 bases identical to TRBD2. V gave up 0 bases and J gave up 4 bases; unmatched junction bases: 9. CDR1 is DFQATT and CDR2 is SNEGSKA in the germline V gene (reference sequence). There are 16 residues in the CDR3. The CDR3, as DNA: TGCAGTGCTAGAGATCCCGCGGGGGGTATGGCAGATACGCAGTATTTT. This encodes CSARDPAGGMADTQYF.

This clonotype was recorded many times. The rearrangement joins TRBV7-8 to TRBJ2-7, with D unclear. The CDR3 is 14 amino acids. Germline assignment: CDR1 SGHVS and CDR2 FQNEAQ. V shed 4 bases and J shed 4 bases, with 14 bases lying between them. The CDR3 is CASSYNAIGYEQYF. The CDR3 nucleotides read TGTGCCAGCAGCTACAATGCCATAGGGTACGAGCAGTACTTC. The entire variable domain, with the rest obtained from reference TRBV7-8 and TRBJ2-7, is as follows: GAGVSQSPRYKVAKRGQDVALRCDPISGHVSLFWYQQALGQGPEFLTYFQNEAQLDKSGLPSDRFFAERPEGSVSTLKIQRTQQEDSAVYLCASSYNAIGYEQYFGPGTRLTVT.

This clonotype has ten or more counts. J is TRBJ2-5 and V is TRBV3-1; D is perhaps TRBD1 (5 bases). CDR3 length: 15 residues. Between the trimmed V and J ends, which lost 2 bases and 5 bases, there was a span of 15 bases. Germline CDR1 and CDR2: LGHDT and YNNKEL (reference sequence). CDR3 residues: CASSQTAGNWETQYF. The CDR3, as DNA: TGTGCCAGCAGCCAAACCGCAGGGAATTGGGAGACCCAGTACTTC.

This clonotype was detected many times. This chain uses TRBV18 with TRBJ2-7; unclear D gene. The CDR3 covers 13 residues. Germline V gives CDR1 KGHSH, CDR2 LQKENI. Trimming took off 0 bases at V and 3 bases at J, with 6 bases between the two ends. The DNA for the CDR3 is TGTGCCAGCTCACCACCGGCTGTCTACGAGCAGTACTTC. Its protein is CASSPPAVYEQYF.

The CDR3 spells CASSSLRTGSTNEKLFF. CDR3 coding DNA: TGTGCCAGCAGCTCTCTCCGGACAGGGTCAACTAATGAAAAACTGTTTTTT. This chain links TRBV5-6 with TRBJ1-4, with 8 bases fitting TRBD1. With V trimmed by 3 bases and J by 0 bases, 7 bases remained unmatched. This CDR3 comprises 17 residues. Germline CDR1 reads SGHDT; CDR2 reads YYEEEE.

The sample holds a few counts of this clonotype. This chain connects TRBV7-9 to TRBJ1-1; 8 nucleotides agree with TRBD1. V dropped 6 bases and J dropped 0; count of bases not matched to a gene: 6. From germline, CDR1 is SEHNR and CDR2 FQNEAQ (reference sequence). The CDR3 totals 15 residues. CDR3 nucleotide sequence: TGTGCCAGCAGGCCCCGGGACAGGCTGAACACTGAAGCTTTCTTT. This sequence encodes CASRPRDRLNTEAFF.

Details on this clonotype: A read error may account for a junction end that differs from germline. V usage is TRBV4-2 and J usage is TRBJ1-1, with 7 bases identical to TRBD1. This CDR3 region has 15 residues. Germline lookup yields CDR1 LGHNA and CDR2 YNFKEQ. CDR3 coding DNA: TGTGTCAGCAGCCAAACTGCAGGGGGAGTCACTGAAGCTTTCTTT. Translated, it gives CVSSQTAGGVTEAFF.

This clonotype was seen at least ten times. The V call is TRBV30, the J call TRBJ1-2; tentatively, D is TRBD1 (5 bases). The germline V and J ends were trimmed by 3 bases and 1 base, with 12 bases remaining between them. Germline V gene sequence: CDR1 GTSNPN, CDR2 SVGIG (reference sequence). The CDR3 has 14 amino acids. The DNA of the CDR3 is TGTGCCTGGAGCGGGACCTTAGTTAACTATGGCTACACCTTC. It is translated as CAWSGTLVNYGYTF.

With regard to this clonotype: One end of the junction fails to match germline, which may point to a read error. The gene calls are TRBV7-9 and TRBJ1-1; maybe TRBD1 (6 bases). Germline V CDR1 and CDR2: SEHNR, FQNEAQ (reference sequence). This CDR3 comprises 14 residues. CDR3 sequence (DNA): TGTGCCAGCAGCTTGGGTGGGGGGGCCACTGAAGCTCTCTTT. Residues: CASSLGGGATEALF. The complete variable domain, with remaining parts taken from reference TRBV7-9 and TRBJ1-1, reads DTGVSQNPRHKITKRGQNVTFRCDPISEHNRLYWYRQTLGQGPEFLTYFQNEAQLEKSRLLSDRFSAERPKGSFSTLEIQRTEQGDSAMYLCASSLGGGATEALFGQGTRLTVV.

This clonotype was detected a few times. This chain uses TRBV4-1 with TRBJ2-1; D call uncertain. CDR3 size: 14 residues. V was cut by 2 bases and J by 9 bases, with 14 bases left in between. Germline CDR1 is MGHRA and CDR2 is YSYEKL. Written as DNA, the CDR3 is TGCGCCAGCAGCCAACCACTTGGGTTCGGTGAGCAGTTCTTC. This sequence encodes CASSQPLGFGEQFF.

The table lists this clonotype with many counts. The V and J genes are TRBV18 and TRBJ1-6, with D hard to call. V was shortened by 0 bases and J by 6 bases, with 9 bases between the two germline ends. Germline CDR1 is KGHSH and CDR2 is LQKENI. This CDR3 has 15 amino acids. The DNA for the CDR3 is TGTGCCAGCTCACCACCTAGCAACAGTAATTCACCCCTCCACTTT. Translated: CASSPPSNSNSPLHF.

The table lists this clonotype with many counts. At one end the junction does not follow the germline gene, possibly because of a read error. The chain carries TRBV18 and TRBJ2-5; D is possibly TRBD2 (6 bases). Germline CDR1 is KGHSH and CDR2 is LQKENI. This CDR3 has 15 amino acids. CDR3 in amino acids: CASSPGTPSQGTQYF. As DNA, the CDR3 is TGTGCCAGCTCACCAGGGACTCCAAGCCAAGGGACCCAGTACTTC.

The chain has TRBV20-1 and TRBJ2-1, with TRBD1 matching 8 bases. Trimming took 5 bases from V and 9 from J; bases not matched to a gene: 12. Per germline, CDR1 DFQATT and CDR2 SNEGSKA (reference sequence). This CDR3 spans 14 amino acids. The CDR3 here is CSAWDRQGSGEQFF. Written as DNA, the CDR3 is TGCAGTGCTTGGGACCGACAGGGGTCGGGTGAGCAGTTCTTC.

There are a few counts of this clonotype. The chain links TRBV4-2 to TRBJ2-7, with unresolved D. The germline V gene encodes CDR1 LGHNA and CDR2 YNFKEQ. V was trimmed by 1 base and J by 2 bases, leaving 9 bases between them. The CDR3 consists of 14 residues. Written as DNA, the CDR3 is TGTGCCAGCAGCCAAGTTTTCGGCCCCTACGAGCAGTACTTC. Translating it yields CASSQVFGPYEQYF.

This clonotype was found a few times. The chain combines TRBV5-1 with TRBJ2-3, with D possibly called TRBD1 or TRBD2 (6 bases each). Germline CDR1 is SGHRS and CDR2 is YFSETQ. This CDR3 contains 16 residues. The V end lost 0 bases, the J end lost 7 bases, and 18 bases lay between the germline ends. The CDR3 DNA reads TGCGCCAGCAGCTTGGCGGGGGCCAGGGGTAGTAATACGCAGTATTTT. It yields the protein CASSLAGARGSNTQYF.

This clonotype was counted at least ten times. The rearrangement links TRBV5-1 to TRBJ2-7, with 7 bases matching TRBD1. Trimming took 1 base from V and 5 from J; bases not matched to a gene: 6. The CDR3 covers 14 residues. Germline assignment: CDR1 SGHRS and CDR2 YFSETQ. The DNA of the CDR3 is TGCGCCAGCAGCTTGACAGGGGTAGAGGACGAGCAGTACTTC. Protein: CASSLTGVEDEQYF.